This TCR beta chain came from a study of T-cell reconstitution after alpha-beta-depleted transplantation in children. The CDR3 is 18 amino acids. After removal of 5 bases from V and 6 bases from J, the junction contained 12 bases not matched to a gene. A TCRbeta library incorporating unique molecular identifiers was prepared. Via MiXCR, TCRdb re-called the PCR reads, giving one row per CDR3 protein. The data contain 350,000 to 450,000 distinct CDR3 sequences, over 20% of them singletons. The chain carries TRBV12-3 or TRBV12-4 and TRBJ2-1; 14 bases line up with TRBD2. The receptor was isolated from a human donor who donated a stem cell graft to a child with acute myeloid leukemia. Sequencing was performed on PBMCs from the stem cell graft donor, taken from the stem cell graft. In nucleotides, the CDR3 is TGTGCCAGCAGTCTAAACCCAGGGACTAGCGGGAGTGTCAATGAGCAGTTCTTC. This encodes CASSLNPGTSGSVNEQFF.